This T cell receptor beta chain appears in the sequencing data of a study of CD8 T cells in ankylosing spondylitis. CDR3 size: 16 residues. Germline CDR1 and CDR2: MNHEY and SVGEGT. V lost 2 bases to trimming and J lost 8 bases; unmatched junction nucleotides: 6. This clonotype was seen a handful of times. TCRdb analysed the 5' RACE reads with MiXCR anew, one entry per CDR3 protein. The sample records under 130,000 distinct CDR3 sequences, around 24% being singletons. This rearrangement joins TRBV6-2 or TRBV6-3 to TRBJ2-1, with TRBD2 matching 13 bases. The receptor was derived from a male donor with ankylosing spondylitis. Sample: synovial fluid, either unsorted or a sorted T cell fraction (not recorded which). CDR3 bases: TGTGCCAGCAGTTACCCGGGACTAGCGGGAAGAGATGAGCAGTTCTTC. Protein product: CASSYPGLAGRDEQFF.